This is a list of T cell receptor beta chains from one sample in a study of blood T cell repertoires in COVID-19. Data came from immunoSEQ multiplex PCR; TCRdb stores just in-frame clones and leaves some out. The sample shows roughly 97,000 clones, 87% of them seen only once. Sequencing used peripheral blood. The receptor set was obtained from a man in his fifties with acute or convalescent COVID-19. Each CDR3 is given with its conserved first and last residue. Fields, in order: CDR3 protein, CDR3 DNA, J gene, D gene, V gene, clone size. D genes are given only for firm matches. Expanded clones are given a class, and other clones once, few, many or no size at all.

CSVVSQGANTGELFF | TGCAGCGTTGTTTCCCAGGGGGCGAACACCGGGGAGCTGTTTTTT | TRBJ2-2 | TRBD1 | TRBV29-1 | once
CASSLSEGTDTQYF | TGTGCCAGCAGCTTGAGCGAAGGCACAGATACGCAGTATTTT | TRBJ2-3 | . | TRBV7-6 | .
CASLTNWGGEQYF | TGTGCCAGCTTGACGAATTGGGGCGGCGAGCAGTACTTC | TRBJ2-7 | . | TRBV12-3/TRBV12-4 | .
CASSEGWEGGTDTQYF | TGTGCCAGCAGTGAGGGGTGGGAGGGGGGCACAGATACGCAGTATTTT | TRBJ2-3 | . | TRBV6-1 | .
CASSLWGAGTGELFF | TGCGCCAGCAGCTTATGGGGCGCAGGCACCGGGGAGCTGTTTTTT | TRBJ2-2 | . | TRBV5-1 | .
CASSWGQGGNQPQHF | TGTGCCAGCAGTTGGGGACAGGGTGGCAATCAGCCCCAGCATTTT | TRBJ1-5 | TRBD1 | TRBV6-2/TRBV6-3 | .
CASITGGALNQPQHF | TGTGCCAGCATCACAGGGGGCGCTTTAAATCAGCCCCAGCATTTT | TRBJ1-5 | TRBD1 | TRBV6-5 | .
CASSPNTEAFF | TGTGCCAGCAGCCCAAACACTGAAGCTTTCTTT | TRBJ1-1 | . | TRBV11-3 | .
CASSLRHGAGGYTF | TGTGCCAGCAGTCTTCGACACGGGGCGGGAGGCTACACCTTC | TRBJ1-2 | . | TRBV27 | .
CASSDVRLAKNIQYF | TGTGCCAGCAGTGATGTGAGACTAGCCAAAAACATTCAGTACTTC | TRBJ2-4 | . | TRBV6-1 | .
CASSQPGLPSYNEQFF | TGCGCCAGCAGCCAACCGGGACTCCCCTCCTACAATGAGCAGTTCTTC | TRBJ2-1 | . | TRBV4-1 | .
CASSRGEVSSYNEQFF | TGTGCCAGTAGTAGGGGGGAGGTAAGCTCCTACAATGAGCAGTTCTTC | TRBJ2-1 | . | TRBV19 | .
CASRQGRHSGANVLTF | TGCGCCAGCAGACAGGGGCGCCACTCTGGGGCCAACGTCCTGACTTTC | TRBJ2-6 | TRBD1 | TRBV23-1 | .
CASSGPKNTEAFF | TGTGCCAGCAGTGGGCCGAAGAACACTGAAGCTTTCTTT | TRBJ1-1 | . | TRBV25-1 | .
CASSLRDRARSPLHF | TGTGCCAGCAGCTTGAGGGACAGGGCTAGATCACCCCTCCACTTT | TRBJ1-6 | TRBD1 | TRBV5-6 | .
CASRPAGGSGQPQHF | TGTGCCAGCAGACCCGCAGGGGGCTCGGGTCAGCCCCAGCATTTT | TRBJ1-5 | TRBD1 | TRBV28 | .
CASSYHGGRDEKLFF | TGTGCCAGCTCATACCACGGGGGGCGCGATGAAAAACTGTTTTTT | TRBJ1-4 | . | TRBV6-5 | .
CASTALTNGYEQYF | TGTGCCAGCACCGCCCTTACCAACGGTTACGAGCAGTACTTC | TRBJ2-7 | . | TRBV27 | .
CASSLGRVTDTQYF | TGTGCCAGCAGCTTAGGGAGGGTAACAGATACGCAGTATTTT | TRBJ2-3 | . | TRBV11-3 | .
CASSFGGQGADEQFF | TGTGCCAGCAGCTTCGGCGGACAGGGGGCCGATGAGCAGTTCTTC | TRBJ2-1 | TRBD1 | TRBV11-2 | .
CASSLSGGNTGELFF | TGTGCCAGCAGTTTATCAGGGGGCAATACCGGGGAGCTGTTTTTT | TRBJ2-2 | TRBD1 | TRBV28 | .
CASSVASSGANVLTF | TGTGCCAGCAGCGTGGCCAGCTCTGGGGCCAACGTCCTGACTTTC | TRBJ2-6 | . | TRBV11-2 | .
CASSLAPSGENYGYTF | TGTGCCAGCAGCTTAGCGCCCTCGGGGGAAAACTATGGCTACACCTTC | TRBJ1-2 | . | TRBV7-2 | once
CAWSSGRRVGQPQHF | TGTGCCTGGAGCTCGGGACGGAGGGTAGGTCAGCCCCAGCATTTT | TRBJ1-5 | . | TRBV30 | .
CASSADRVSGELFF | TGTGCCAGTAGTGCCGACAGGGTTTCCGGGGAGCTGTTTTTT | TRBJ2-2 | TRBD1 | TRBV19 | .
CAWSQGASYEQYF | TGTGCCTGGAGTCAGGGGGCCTCCTACGAGCAGTACTTC | TRBJ2-7 | TRBD1 | TRBV30 | .
CAATTGGGPYEQYF | TGTGCCGCCACAACAGGGGGTGGCCCCTACGAGCAGTACTTC | TRBJ2-7 | TRBD1 | TRBV10-3 | .
CAIGPREGGRTDTQYF | TGTGCCATCGGGCCCAGGGAGGGAGGGCGGACAGATACGCAGTATTTT | TRBJ2-3 | TRBD2 | TRBV10-3 | .